Below are 31 T cell receptor beta chains sequenced from a single sample in a study of blood T cell repertoires in COVID-19. Using immunoSEQ multiplex PCR, the repertoire was profiled, and TCRdb retains in-frame clones only, with some absent. Here the sample spans tens of thousands of clones, around 85% being singletons. Sequenced: peripheral blood. The receptors were sampled from a man aged 70 or older with acute or convalescent COVID-19.

The gene calls are TRBV2 and TRBJ1-5; TRBD1 is a possible D gene (6 bases). The CDR3 contains 13 residues. Germline CDR1 reads SNHLY; CDR2 reads FYNNEI. Trimming stripped 7 bases from V and 5 bases from J, with 12 bases between. CDR3 region: CASTGDTYQPQHF. In DNA form, the CDR3 reads TGTGCCAGCACTGGGGACACCTATCAGCCCCAGCATTTT. Together with reference TRBV2 and TRBJ1-5, the CDR3 gives the full variable domain: EPEVTQTPSHQVTQMGQEVILRCVPISNHLYFYWYRQILGQKVEFLVSFYNNEISEKSEIFDDQFSVERPDGSNFTLKIRSTKLEDSAMYFCASTGDTYQPQHFGDGTRLSIL.

The chain links TRBV6-1 to TRBJ1-6; 8 bases agree with TRBD1. There are 17 residues in the CDR3. The J segment lost 3 bases and the V segment lost 3 bases, leaving 7 bases of the junction unmatched. The germline CDR1 and CDR2 sequences are MNHNS and SASEGT. The CDR3 protein is CASSDDRGWGYNSPLHF. As DNA, the CDR3 is TGTGCCAGCAGTGATGACAGGGGATGGGGCTATAATTCACCCCTCCACTTT.

The chain's CDR3 is CAISETGAPKSSYNSPLHF. The DNA of the CDR3 is TGTGCCATCAGTGAGACAGGGGCACCTAAGAGCTCCTATAATTCACCCCTCCACTTT. The gene calls are TRBV10-3 and TRBJ1-6; 7 bases line up with TRBD1. CDR3 length equals 19 residues. V was pared by 2 bases and J by 0 bases, with 10 bases of the junction left unmatched. Germline V gene sequence: CDR1 ENHRY, CDR2 SYGVKD.

V is TRBV3-1 (or the pseudogene TRBV3-2) and J is TRBJ2-2, with 8 nucleotides matching TRBD2. J was trimmed by 6 bases and V by 8 bases; bases with no gene match: 2. The CDR3 loop spans 12 amino acids. Per the germline V gene, CDR1 is LGHDT and CDR2 is YNNKEL (reference sequence). The CDR3 protein is CASRGGSGELFF. The CDR3 nucleotides read TGTGCCAGCCGCGGGGGGTCCGGGGAGCTGTTTTTT.

This clone was found a few times. This chain joins TRBV4-1 and TRBJ2-4; 7 bases map to TRBD2. The CDR3 totals 16 residues. The J segment lost 0 bases and the V segment lost 3 bases, leaving 5 bases of the junction unmatched. The V gene's germline CDR1 is MGHRA and CDR2 YSYEKL. The CDR3 protein is CASSHRAGLAKNIQYF. Here the CDR3 DNA reads TGCGCCAGCAGCCACCGAGCGGGGCTAGCCAAAAACATTCAGTACTTC.

The chain carries TRBV3-1 (or the pseudogene TRBV3-2) and TRBJ2-3, with 9 positions matching TRBD2. Per the germline V gene, CDR1 is LGHDT and CDR2 is YNNKEL (reference sequence). V trimming: 1 base; J trimming: 1 base; junction bases outside the gene matches: 9. The CDR3 length is 18 residues. The CDR3 sequence: CASSQGGVAGARTDTQYF. CDR3 coding DNA: TGTGCCAGCAGCCAAGGGGGGGTAGCGGGGGCGCGCACAGATACGCAGTATTTT.

This clone was picked up one time. The chain joins TRBV9 to TRBJ2-3; D is perhaps TRBD2 (6 bases). Trimming left V 0 bases short and J 0 bases short, with 14 bases between. This CDR3 spans 17 amino acids. Per germline, CDR1 SGDLS and CDR2 YYNGEE. CDR3: CASSVGPGETSTDTQYF. CDR3 nucleotide sequence: TGTGCCAGCAGCGTAGGACCGGGGGAGACTAGCACAGATACGCAGTATTTT.

The chain is built from TRBV15 and TRBJ2-5, with TRBD2 identical over 8 bases. The V and J ends lost 0 bases and 2 bases, in that order; junction bases with no gene match: 2. The germline gives CDR1 LNHNV, CDR2 YYDKDF (reference sequence). The CDR3 spans 15 residues. CDR3 nucleotide sequence: TGTGCCACCAGCAGAGATACTAGCGGACAAGAGACCCAGTACTTC. Translated: CATSRDTSGQETQYF.

This chain uses TRBV2 with TRBJ2-5; 8 bases agree with TRBD2. The length of the CDR3 is 14 residues. The germline CDR1 and CDR2 sequences are SNHLY and FYNNEI. The J segment lost 2 bases and the V segment lost 5 bases, leaving 4 bases of the junction unmatched. The CDR3 DNA reads TGTGCCAGCAGTCGGGGACTAGGACAAGAGACCCAGTACTTC. This sequence encodes CASSRGLGQETQYF.

The chain links TRBV2 to TRBJ2-5; the match to TRBD1 covers 7 bases. V lost 6 bases, J lost 1 base, and 5 bases stayed unmatched. Germline CDR1 and CDR2: SNHLY and FYNNEI. The CDR3 is made up of 14 amino acids. CDR3 sequence reads: CASSPGTAQETQYF. In DNA form, the CDR3 reads TGTGCCAGCAGCCCCGGGACAGCCCAAGAGACCCAGTACTTC.

V usage is TRBV5-1 and J usage is TRBJ1-4; 11 bases match TRBD1. Trimming removed 5 bases from V and 7 bases from J; junction bases left unmatched: 4. The length of the CDR3 is 14 residues. Germline CDR1 is SGHRS and CDR2 is YFSETQ. The CDR3 loop reads CASSSGTGGEKLFF. The DNA for the CDR3 is TGCGCCAGCAGTTCCGGGACAGGGGGTGAAAAACTGTTTTTT.

This chain joins TRBV2 and TRBJ1-2; 8 bases match TRBD1. The germline V gene encodes CDR1 SNHLY and CDR2 FYNNEI. Germline trimming cut 6 bases from V and 8 bases from J; bases unmatched to any gene: 17. There are 16 residues in the CDR3. In nucleotides, the CDR3 is TGTGCCAGCAGCACCACCTCCAGGGGGCAACTGCAAGGCTACACCTTC. This translates into CASSTTSRGQLQGYTF.

V and J are TRBV2 and TRBJ2-7, with TRBD2 as a possible D gene (5 bases). Trimming stripped 4 bases from V and 1 base from J, with 8 bases between. The CDR3 length is 13 residues. CDR1 is SNHLY, CDR2 FYNNEI, per germline. CDR3: CASSVDSSYEQYF. The CDR3 nucleotides are TGTGCCAGCAGTGTGGACTCGTCCTACGAGCAGTACTTC.

The rearrangement joins TRBV19 to TRBJ1-5, with TRBD1 identical over 7 bases. Looked up from germline, CDR1 is LNHDA and CDR2 is SQIVND (reference sequence). The CDR3 has 14 amino acids. Trimming cost V 5 bases and J 4 bases; bases outside gene matches: 5. The CDR3 region has the DNA TGTGCCAGTAGTCCCCCGACAGGGAATCAGCCCCAGCATTTT. Amino acids: CASSPPTGNQPQHF.

The rearrangement links TRBV3-1 (or the pseudogene TRBV3-2) to TRBJ1-6; TRBD1 might be the D (5 bases). CDR1 and CDR2 from the germline V gene are LGHDT and YNNKEL (reference sequence). The CDR3 has 17 amino acids. Trimming cost V 0 bases and J 8 bases, with 17 bases left between them. The CDR3 region has the DNA TGTGCCAGCAGCCAAGATCCGACGTGGGGGGATCATTCACCCCTCCACTTT. This sequence encodes CASSQDPTWGDHSPLHF.

The chain combines TRBV19 with TRBJ1-2, with D perhaps matching TRBD1 (5 bases). The CDR3 totals 12 residues. V was trimmed by 8 bases and J by 4 bases, leaving 11 bases between them. Germline V CDR1 and CDR2: LNHDA, SQIVND (reference sequence). Here the CDR3 DNA reads TGTGCCAGTGTTGGGCAGGGCTATGGCTACACCTTC. Its protein is CASVGQGYGYTF.

V usage is TRBV18 and J usage is TRBJ2-6; D gene unclear. Trimming removed 2 bases from V and 0 bases from J, with 8 bases in between. CDR3 length: 16 residues. Germline V gene lookup returns CDR1 KGHSH and CDR2 LQKENI. The CDR3 sequence is CASSPSGYSGANVLTF. CDR3 DNA sequence: TGTGCCAGCTCACCATCCGGGTACTCTGGGGCCAACGTCCTGACTTTC.

The V and J genes are TRBV3-1 (or the pseudogene TRBV3-2) and TRBJ1-6; D perhaps matches TRBD1 (5 bases). The CDR3 runs 16 residues. The V gene lost 1 base and the J gene lost 6 bases, with 13 bases spanning the gap. CDR1 LGHDT and CDR2 YNNKEL come from the germline V gene (reference sequence). The CDR3 DNA is TGTGCCAGCAGCCAAGTCACGGGGGTGTCTAATTCACCCCTCCACTTT. Its translation is CASSQVTGVSNSPLHF.

The chain recombines TRBV7-9 with TRBJ1-2; TRBD1 agrees at 7 bases. This CDR3 comprises 14 residues. CDR1 is SEHNR and CDR2 is FQNEAQ in the germline V gene (reference sequence). The V segment lost 5 bases and the J segment 7 bases; nucleotides outside the gene matches: 10. The CDR3 DNA reads as TGTGCCAGCAGCCTCAGGGGGGACTTTCGTGGCTACACCTTC. As protein: CASSLRGDFRGYTF.

This clone has just one count. The chain has TRBV11-3 and TRBJ2-3, with D possibly TRBD2 on 6 matching bases. This CDR3 contains 15 residues. The V end lost 3 bases, the J end lost 2 bases, and 12 bases lay between the germline ends. Germline V gene sequence: CDR1 SGHNT, CDR2 YENEEA. DNA for the CDR3: TGTGCCAGCAGCTTTACTAGCTATTCCACAGATACGCAGTATTTT. Protein product: CASSFTSYSTDTQYF.

The rearrangement uses TRBV11-2 and TRBJ1-3; possible D gene TRBD1, 6 bases. This CDR3 has 18 amino acids. Trimming took 2 bases from V and 2 from J, leaving 19 bases between them. Per germline, CDR1 SGHAT and CDR2 FQNNGV. CDR3 loop: CASSLMLGQGMTGNTIYF. The CDR3 DNA follows: TGTGCCAGCAGCTTAATGTTAGGCCAGGGGATGACTGGAAACACCATATATTTT.

This rearrangement joins TRBV19 to TRBJ1-3; D might be TRBD1 (5 bases). The CDR3 length is 13 residues. Germline V CDR1 and CDR2: LNHDA, SQIVND (reference sequence). With 8 bases removed from V and 0 bases from J, the gap between germline ends came to 8 bases. CDR3 sequence: CASGRDSGNTIYF. The CDR3 DNA sequence: TGTGCCAGTGGCAGGGACTCTGGAAACACCATATATTTT.

About this clone itself: A junction end diverges from the germline sequence, so it may reflect a read error. V usage is TRBV5-4 and J usage is TRBJ2-7; TRBD1 matches at 9 bases. Germline CDR1 SGHNT, CDR2 YYREEE (reference sequence). The CDR3 is 11 amino acids. The DNA of the CDR3 is TGTGCCAGCAGCTTACGGGACAGGGCGAGCTGG. It codes for CASSLRDRASW.

The chain employs TRBV3-1 (or the pseudogene TRBV3-2) and TRBJ2-3, with D unclear. Germline V gene sequence: CDR1 LGHDT, CDR2 YNNKEL (reference sequence). The CDR3 extends over 14 amino acids. V was cut by 5 bases and J by 0 bases, with 9 bases left in between. CDR3 loop: CASSYLTSTDTQYF. The CDR3 bases are TGTGCCAGCAGCTATTTAACTAGCACAGATACGCAGTATTTT.

V is TRBV15 and J is TRBJ2-2; tentative D call: TRBD2 (5 bases). Trimming removed 3 bases from V and 1 base from J, with 9 bases in between. Germline CDR1 and CDR2: LNHNV and YYDKDF (reference sequence). This CDR3 comprises 15 residues. The DNA for the CDR3 is TGTGCCACCAGCAGGGACTGGGAGAACACCGGGGAGCTGTTTTTT. It specifies CATSRDWENTGELFF.

This chain links TRBV4-1 with TRBJ2-1; D not certain. The CDR3 extends over 14 amino acids. V lost 0 bases to trimming and J lost 9 bases, with 12 bases between them. Germline CDR1 is MGHRA and CDR2 is YSYEKL. The CDR3 DNA is TGCGCCAGCAGCCAAGAAACCGGGTATGGTGAGCAGTTCTTC. Encoded protein: CASSQETGYGEQFF.

The chain links TRBV7-8 to TRBJ2-5, with D possibly TRBD2 on 6 matching bases. Germline-derived CDR1 and CDR2 are SGHVS and FQNEAQ. This CDR3 has 14 residues. Between the trimmed V and J ends, which lost 3 bases and 2 bases, there was a span of 10 bases. The CDR3 reads CASSFFGTQETQYF. The CDR3 bases are TGTGCCAGCAGCTTCTTTGGGACTCAAGAGACCCAGTACTTC.

This chain uses TRBV10-1 with TRBJ2-3, with TRBD2 matching 8 bases. Per the germline V gene, CDR1 is WNHNN and CDR2 is SYGVQD (reference sequence). The CDR3 has 16 residues. V shed 2 bases, J shed 4 bases, and the junction held 8 bases outside the gene matches. This CDR3 reads CASSEADGGAPDTQYF. CDR3 sequence (DNA): TGCGCCAGCAGTGAGGCGGACGGGGGGGCGCCAGATACGCAGTATTTT.

This chain links TRBV5-4 with TRBJ2-5; 8 nucleotides agree with TRBD1. V lost 5 bases to trimming and J lost 5 bases; unmatched junction nucleotides: 8. The germline V gene has CDR1 SGHNT and CDR2 YYREEE (reference sequence). The length of the CDR3 is 14 residues. The CDR3: CASSDYRTGETQYF. CDR3 bases: TGTGCCAGCAGTGACTACAGGACAGGGGAGACCCAGTACTTC.

In DNA form, the CDR3 reads TGCAGCGTTGAAGGAGGATTTGGGGCCAACGTCCTGACTTTC. As protein: CSVEGGFGANVLTF. The chain employs TRBV29-1 and TRBJ2-6, with no clear D. Germline loops: CDR1 SQVTM, CDR2 ANQGSEA. The CDR3 loop spans 14 amino acids. Deletions cut 1 base from V and 3 bases from J, with 7 bases between.

The J gene is TRBJ1-1, the V gene TRBV5-1; 7 positions match TRBD1. Germline loops: CDR1 SGHRS, CDR2 YFSETQ. The CDR3 sequence is 15 residues long. V shed 4 bases and J 1 base; nucleotides not matched to a gene: 7. The CDR3 nucleotides are TGCGCCAGCAGCAGCTTAACAGGGGAGAACACTGAAGCTTTCTTT. Protein: CASSSLTGENTEAFF.